This TCR beta chain was documented in a study of cytomegalovirus exposure and HLA in healthy donors. PCR involved 60 Vbeta and 13 Jbeta primers. This table comes from immunoSEQ multiplex PCR, and its TCRdb copy is limited to in-frame clones, with some not included. The sample holds tens of thousands of clones, approximately 78% seen once. Concerning this clone itself: The antigen remains unidentified. A junction boundary mismatches the germline segment, possibly from a read error.

Per the germline V gene, CDR1 is LNHNV and CDR2 is YYDKDF (reference sequence). This CDR3 has 16 residues. Study findings and constraints: In presence/absence analyses, roughly uniform sequencing depth across donors was assumed. According to an earlier analysis, most TCR beta V segments yielded productive rearrangements about 87% or about 30% of the time.

The chain couples TRBV15 to TRBJ1-5, with 7 positions matching TRBD1. The sequenced material came from PBMCs. This TCR was sampled from a man younger than 35 in good health and CMV-seronegative. The CDR3 sequence is CATSRVRTGGNQPQHF. The DNA for the CDR3 is TGTGCCACCAGCAGAGTCAGGACAGGCGGGAATCAACCCCAGCATTTT.